The 19 T cell receptor beta chains in this list originate from one sample, sequenced in a study of cytomegalovirus exposure and HLA in healthy donors (dated by TCRdb to 2016 to 2017). Library prep was done by the immunoSEQ multiplex PCR assay. TCRdb provides this immuneACCESS table in a form limited to in-frame rearrangements. Some clones are lacking; in checked studies, under half of them reflect an unresolved V gene, and why the rest are absent is not known. This sample lists about 160,000 clones; 89% were detected once. The top ten hold 4% to 4.5% of the sample. The sequenced material came from PBMCs. The receptors were gathered from a young man in good health and CMV-seropositive.

CDR3 sequence reads: CASSSGQGIRNTIYF. CDR3 DNA sequence: TGTGCCAGCAGCTCCGGACAGGGGATTAGAAACACCATATATTTT. The chain has TRBV9 and TRBJ1-3; 9 bases match TRBD1. The CDR3 length is 15 residues. The J segment lost 5 bases and the V segment lost 4 bases, leaving 7 bases of the junction unmatched. Germline loops: CDR1 SGDLS, CDR2 YYNGEE.

The chain combines TRBV6-5 with TRBJ2-1; 11 nucleotides line up with TRBD2. Looked up from germline, CDR1 is MNHEY and CDR2 is SVGAGI. This CDR3 contains 15 residues. V lost 2 bases to trimming and J lost 5 bases; unmatched junction nucleotides: 2. CDR3 amino acids: CASSYGTSGNNEQFF. As DNA, the CDR3 is TGTGCCAGCAGTTACGGGACTAGCGGAAACAATGAGCAGTTCTTC.

This chain joins TRBV6-6 and TRBJ1-1; D perhaps matches TRBD1 (6 bases). The CDR3 has 15 residues. Germline CDR1 and CDR2: MNHNY and SVGAGI (reference sequence). V lost 5 bases and J lost 1, with 14 bases in between. The CDR3: CASSIRGGTNTEAFF. The CDR3 DNA reads as TGTGCCAGCAGTATTCGAGGGGGAACGAACACTGAAGCTTTCTTT.

V and J are TRBV7-6 and TRBJ2-2; 13 bases agree with TRBD2. CDR1 is SGHVS and CDR2 is FNYEAQ in the germline V gene. This CDR3 comprises 21 residues. V trimming: 2 bases; J trimming: 4 bases; junction bases outside the gene matches: 16. CDR3 residues: CASSLMGIGLAGVAGTGELFF. CDR3 coding DNA: TGTGCCAGCAGCTTAATGGGTATAGGACTAGCGGGAGTAGCCGGCACCGGGGAGCTGTTTTTT.

The chain uses TRBV29-1 and TRBJ2-3; unclear D gene. CDR3 length: 12 residues. V was clipped by 6 bases and J by 4 bases, with 11 bases between them. The V gene's germline CDR1 is SQVTM and CDR2 ANQGSEA. CDR3 in DNA: TGCAGCGTGCTCATGGCGGCAGATACGCAGTATTTT. It codes for CSVLMAADTQYF.

The gene calls are TRBV6-5 and TRBJ1-2, with TRBD1 matching 10 bases. The CDR3 covers 14 residues. V was pared by 5 bases and J by 8 bases, with 8 bases of the junction left unmatched. The germline V gene encodes CDR1 MNHEY and CDR2 SVGAGI. The DNA for the CDR3 is TGTGCCAGCAGTGATCCTGACAGGGGGCGAGGCTACACCTTC. Its translation: CASSDPDRGRGYTF.

The chain has TRBV18 and TRBJ2-1; 8 nucleotides line up with TRBD2. J lost 7 bases, V lost 3 bases, and 11 bases had no gene match. The CDR3 has 16 amino acids. From germline, CDR1 is KGHSH and CDR2 LQKENI. The CDR3 region is CASSPDSGIFRNEQFF. The CDR3 region has the DNA TGTGCCAGCTCACCTGATAGCGGGATATTTCGTAATGAGCAGTTCTTC.

The chain links TRBV4-1 to TRBJ2-2, with 9 bases aligning to TRBD2. Germline CDR1 reads MGHRA; CDR2 reads YSYEKL. Trimming took 3 bases from V and 1 from J; bases not matched to a gene: 15. There are 20 residues in the CDR3. The CDR3 is CASSHERLRFSGRNTGELFF. The CDR3 DNA reads TGCGCCAGCAGCCACGAACGTTTGAGGTTTAGCGGGAGGAACACCGGGGAGCTGTTTTTT.

The chain couples TRBV28 to TRBJ2-7; 8 bases align to TRBD2. With V trimmed by 5 bases and J by 1 base, 7 bases remained unmatched. Germline V gene data show CDR1 as MDHEN and CDR2 as SYDVKM. CDR3 length equals 15 residues. This chain's CDR3 is CASSIYGTSSYEQYF. The CDR3 bases are TGTGCCAGCAGTATATACGGGACTAGTTCCTACGAGCAGTACTTC.

This chain joins TRBV27 and TRBJ2-1; perhaps TRBD2 as D (5 bases). The germline V and J ends were trimmed by 6 bases and 3 bases, with 12 bases remaining between them. This CDR3 spans 14 amino acids. Germline CDR1 is MNHEY and CDR2 is SMNVEV (reference sequence). Written as DNA, the CDR3 is TGTGCCAGCAGGACGGGAACCGGCTACAATGAGCAGTTCTTC. Translated, it gives CASRTGTGYNEQFF.

The chain links TRBV5-1 to TRBJ2-1; a weak D match, TRBD2 (7 bases). Germline lookup yields CDR1 SGHRS and CDR2 YFSETQ. V was shortened by 4 bases and J by 3 bases, with 14 bases between the two germline ends. The CDR3 covers 15 residues. CDR3: CASSKGGGNYNEQFF. The DNA for the CDR3 is TGCGCCAGCAGCAAGGGAGGGGGTAACTACAATGAGCAGTTCTTC.

The rearrangement joins TRBV28 to TRBJ1-4; 11 positions match TRBD1. Per germline, CDR1 MDHEN and CDR2 SYDVKM. The V and J ends lost 5 bases and 3 bases, in that order; junction bases with no gene match: 14. This CDR3 has 19 amino acids. This chain's CDR3 is CASSPRLDRGPVANEKLFF. CDR3 nucleotide sequence: TGTGCCAGCAGTCCCCGTCTGGACAGGGGGCCGGTAGCTAATGAAAAACTGTTTTTT.

The chain joins TRBV14 to TRBJ2-3; D is possibly TRBD2 (5 bases). In germline, CDR1 is SGHDN, CDR2 FVKESK. CDR3 length: 14 residues. Deletions cut 5 bases from V and 1 base from J, with 10 bases between. CDR3 residues: CASSSLVGTDTQYF. CDR3 sequence (DNA): TGTGCCAGCAGCTCACTAGTTGGCACAGATACGCAGTATTTT.

The chain recombines TRBV19 with TRBJ2-7; 14 bases line up with TRBD2. The CDR3 is made up of 17 amino acids. V lost 5 bases and J lost 2; bases outside the gene matches: 8. In germline, CDR1 is LNHDA, CDR2 SQIVND (reference sequence). Here the CDR3 DNA reads TGTGCCAGTAGTCCCCGGACTAGCGGGAGGAATACCTACGAGCAGTACTTC. The encoded protein is CASSPRTSGRNTYEQYF.

The chain is built from TRBV5-1 and TRBJ1-2; 8 nucleotides align to TRBD1. CDR1 is SGHRS and CDR2 is YFSETQ in the germline V gene. This CDR3 is 14 amino acids long. Trimming took 2 bases from V and 4 from J; bases not matched to a gene: 4. This chain's CDR3 is CASSFGQGGYGYTF. CDR3 nucleotides: TGCGCCAGCAGCTTCGGACAGGGAGGCTATGGCTACACCTTC.

V and J are TRBV5-6 and TRBJ1-1, with TRBD1 as a possible D gene (6 bases). Between the trimmed V and J ends, which lost 5 bases and 0 bases, there was a span of 14 bases. Germline assignment: CDR1 SGHDT and CDR2 YYEEEE. The CDR3 has 15 amino acids. The CDR3: CASSLQGNMNTEAFF. For the CDR3, the DNA is TGTGCCAGCAGTTTACAGGGAAACATGAACACTGAAGCTTTCTTT.

This chain links TRBV29-1 with TRBJ2-3; TRBD2 agrees at 9 bases. CDR1 and CDR2 (germline): SQVTM, ANQGSEA. The V and J ends lost 6 bases and 0 bases, in that order; junction bases with no gene match: 7. CDR3 size: 15 residues. CDR3 sequence: CSVLLAGSSTDTQYF. The CDR3 nucleotides read TGCAGCGTCCTCCTAGCGGGGTCTAGCACAGATACGCAGTATTTT.

This clone was counted between two and nine times. The V and J genes are TRBV6-5 and TRBJ1-2; perhaps TRBD1 as D (5 bases). Germline V gene data show CDR1 as MNHEY and CDR2 as SVGAGI. Deletions cut 2 bases from V and 4 bases from J, with 8 bases between. CDR3 length: 13 residues. For the CDR3, the DNA is TGTGCCAGCAGTTACGGGACTATCTATGGCTACACCTTC. It translates to CASSYGTIYGYTF.

The CDR3 coding sequence is TGCGCCAGCAGCCAAGATCCTCGGGAAGAGACCCAGTACTTC. Amino acid sequence: CASSQDPREETQYF. This sequence joins TRBV4-1 and TRBJ2-5; no clear D. With 0 bases removed from V and 3 bases from J, the gap between germline ends came to 8 bases. Germline V lookup: CDR1 MGHRA, CDR2 YSYEKL. The CDR3 has 14 amino acids.